The clone carrying this TCR beta chain came up a few times. The antigen remains unidentified. The data belong to a study of vaccination and CD4 T cells after COVID-19. Background on the study: The study drew post-COVID samples a median about 100 days after diagnosis (range 35 to 161).

An Oncomine TCR Beta short-read assay was used to sequence the DNA from cultured CD4+ T cells. TCRdb re-called the PCR reads through MiXCR, storing one row per CDR3 protein. Of some 4,400 distinct CDR3 sequences in the sample, approximately 30% were seen once. CDR1 is SGHAT, CDR2 FQNNGV, per germline. The V gene lost 2 bases and the J gene lost 2 bases, with 7 bases spanning the gap. The length of the CDR3 is 14 residues. Treatment given: 10-day PBMC culture with coronavirus spike peptide pools or control peptides (ViraFEST assay). The receptor was derived from a human donor who had recovered from COVID-19. The V call is TRBV11-2, the J call TRBJ2-1, with a tentative D call TRBD2 (5 bases). The sample was CD4+ T cells from blood, cultured in vitro. The CDR3 bases are TGTGCCAGCAGCTTAATACTAGCCTACAATGAGCAGTTCTTC. Its protein is CASSLILAYNEQFF. The full variable domain, with the rest looked up from reference TRBV11-2 and TRBJ2-1, is EAGVAQSPRYKIIEKRQSVAFWCNPISGHATLYWYQQILGQGPKLLIQFQNNGVVDDSQLPKDRFSAERLKGVDSTLKIQPAKLEDSAVYLCASSLILAYNEQFFGPGTRLTVL.